This T cell receptor (beta chain) was sequenced for a study of metastatic and nonmetastatic thyroid tumors. With MiXCR, TCRdb called clones anew from the PCR reads. The sample records tens of thousands of clones, roughly 45% being singletons. The germline gives CDR1 MDHEN, CDR2 SYDVKM. With 6 bases clipped from V and 2 bases from J, the junction kept 3 bases outside the gene matches. This CDR3 is built from 13 residues. This clone was counted a few times. The antigen is not known. No treatment had been given to any patient before thyroid surgery. Study-wide points: Relative to benign nodules, malignant thyroid tumors were reportedly characterized by significantly elevated TCR beta diversity in blood and tumor.

The chain joins TRBV28 to TRBJ2-7; TRBD1 matches 8 bases. The TCR comes from a male donor with papillary thyroid cancer or a benign thyroid nodule (not recorded which). Some clones in this sample may be carry-over from other donors' samples. Sequenced input: tumor tissue. The CDR3 protein is CASSWTGTYEQYF. The CDR3 DNA is TGTGCCAGCAGCTGGACAGGGACCTACGAGCAGTACTTC. The complete variable domain, with remaining parts taken from reference TRBV28 and TRBJ2-7, reads DVKVTQSSRYLVKRTGEKVFLECVQDMDHENMFWYRQDPGLGLRLIYFSYDVKMKEKGDIPEGYSVSREKKERFSLILESASTNQTSMYLCASSWTGTYEQYFGPGTRLTVT.